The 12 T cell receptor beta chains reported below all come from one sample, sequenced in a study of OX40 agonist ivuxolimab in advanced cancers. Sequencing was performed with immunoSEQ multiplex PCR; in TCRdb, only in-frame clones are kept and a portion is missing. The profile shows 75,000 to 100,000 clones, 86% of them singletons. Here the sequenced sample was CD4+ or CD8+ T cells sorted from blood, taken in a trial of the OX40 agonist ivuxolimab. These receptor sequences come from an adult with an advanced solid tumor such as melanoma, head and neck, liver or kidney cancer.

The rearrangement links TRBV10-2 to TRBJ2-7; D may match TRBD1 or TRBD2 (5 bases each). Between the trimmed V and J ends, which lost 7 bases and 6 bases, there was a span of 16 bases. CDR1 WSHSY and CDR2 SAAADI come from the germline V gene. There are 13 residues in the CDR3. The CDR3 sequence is CASTRSEGSEQYF. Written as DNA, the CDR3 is TGCGCCAGCACAAGGTCAGAGGGGTCCGAGCAGTACTTC.

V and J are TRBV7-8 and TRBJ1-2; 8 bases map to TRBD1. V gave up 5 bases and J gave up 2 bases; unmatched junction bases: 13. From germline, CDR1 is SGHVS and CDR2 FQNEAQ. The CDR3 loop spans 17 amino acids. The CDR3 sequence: CASSPYHGDRINYGYTF. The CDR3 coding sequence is TGTGCCAGCAGCCCCTACCATGGGGACAGGATCAACTATGGCTACACCTTC.

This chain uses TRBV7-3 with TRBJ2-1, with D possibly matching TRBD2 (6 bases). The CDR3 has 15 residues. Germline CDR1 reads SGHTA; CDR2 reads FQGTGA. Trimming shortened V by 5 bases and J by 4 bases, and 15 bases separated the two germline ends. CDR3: CASSPGWTTYNEQFF. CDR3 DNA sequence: TGTGCCAGCAGCCCAGGGTGGACTACATACAATGAGCAGTTCTTC.

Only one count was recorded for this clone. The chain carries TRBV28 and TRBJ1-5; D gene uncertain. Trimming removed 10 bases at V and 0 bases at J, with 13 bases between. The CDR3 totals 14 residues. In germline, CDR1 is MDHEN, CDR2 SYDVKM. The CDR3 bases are TGTGCCATTAAAGGCGGAAATAGCAATCAGCCCCAGCATTTT. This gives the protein CAIKGGNSNQPQHF. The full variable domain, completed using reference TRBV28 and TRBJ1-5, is DVKVTQSSRYLVKRTGEKVFLECVQDMDHENMFWYRQDPGLGLRLIYFSYDVKMKEKGDIPEGYSVSREKKERFSLILESASTNQTSMYLCAIKGGNSNQPQHFGDGTRLSIL.

The CDR3 is CASSLAGGSLSYNEQFF. As DNA, the CDR3 is TGCGCCAGCAGTCTAGCCGGGGGTTCACTCTCCTACAATGAGCAGTTCTTC. The chain employs TRBV10-2 and TRBJ2-1; weak D call: TRBD2 (6 bases). Germline values: CDR1 WSHSY, CDR2 SAAADI. The CDR3 is made up of 17 amino acids. V was trimmed by 5 bases and J by 0 bases, leaving 17 bases between them.

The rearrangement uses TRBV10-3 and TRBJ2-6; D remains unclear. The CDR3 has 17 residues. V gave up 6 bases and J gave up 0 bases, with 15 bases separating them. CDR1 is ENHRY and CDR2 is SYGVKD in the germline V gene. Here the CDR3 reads CAISESYAFSGANVLTF. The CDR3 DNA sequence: TGTGCCATCAGCGAATCCTACGCGTTCTCTGGGGCCAACGTCCTGACTTTC.

The CDR3 DNA reads as TGCGCCAGCAGCCGGGGGTCCACAGCGAACACCGGGGAGCTGTTTTTT. Its protein product is CASSRGSTANTGELFF. This chain joins TRBV4-1 and TRBJ2-2; either TRBD1 or TRBD2 may fit D (5 bases each). Germline V CDR1 and CDR2: MGHRA, YSYEKL. Trimming took 4 bases from V and 0 from J, leaving 12 bases between them. The CDR3 runs 16 residues.

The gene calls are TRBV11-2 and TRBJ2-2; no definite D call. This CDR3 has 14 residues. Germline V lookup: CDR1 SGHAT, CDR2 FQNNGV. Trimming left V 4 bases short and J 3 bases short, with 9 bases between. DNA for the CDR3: TGTGCCAGCAGCTCTCAGCGAGACACCGGGGAGCTGTTTTTT. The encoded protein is CASSSQRDTGELFF.

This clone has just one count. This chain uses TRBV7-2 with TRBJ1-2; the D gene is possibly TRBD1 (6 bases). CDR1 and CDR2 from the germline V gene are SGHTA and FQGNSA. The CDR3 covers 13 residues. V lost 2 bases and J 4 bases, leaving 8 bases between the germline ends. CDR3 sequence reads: CASSLRTAYGYTF. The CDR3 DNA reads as TGTGCCAGCAGCTTACGGACAGCCTATGGCTACACCTTC.

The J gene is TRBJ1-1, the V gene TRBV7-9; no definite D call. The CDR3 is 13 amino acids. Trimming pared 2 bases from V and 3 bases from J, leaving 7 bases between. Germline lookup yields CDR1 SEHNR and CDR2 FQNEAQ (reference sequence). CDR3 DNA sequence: TGTGCCAGCAGCTTAACCGGGGACACTGAAGCTTTCTTT. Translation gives CASSLTGDTEAFF.

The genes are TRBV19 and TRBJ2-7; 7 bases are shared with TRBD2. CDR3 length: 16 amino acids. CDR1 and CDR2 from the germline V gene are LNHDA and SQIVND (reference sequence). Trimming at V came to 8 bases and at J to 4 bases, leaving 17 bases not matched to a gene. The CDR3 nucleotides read TGTGCCAGTTCCCCATTCGGGGGGAGTGGGGTTTACGAGCAGTACTTC. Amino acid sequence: CASSPFGGSGVYEQYF.

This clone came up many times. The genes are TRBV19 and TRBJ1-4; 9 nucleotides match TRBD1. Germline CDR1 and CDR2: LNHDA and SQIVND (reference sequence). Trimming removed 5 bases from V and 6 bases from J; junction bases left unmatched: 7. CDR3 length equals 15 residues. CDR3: CASSPDRGQHEKLFF. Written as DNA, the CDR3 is TGTGCCAGTAGTCCGGACAGGGGCCAGCATGAAAAACTGTTTTTT.